This entry is about one T cell receptor (beta chain). The sample comes from a study of PD-L1 blockade in urothelial cancer. Time point specified: peripheral blood 6 weeks after treatment start. Measured with immunoSEQ multiplex PCR; TCRdb has only the in-frame clones, and not every one. Among 90,000 to 130,000 clones listed, more than 85% were seen once. Germline CDR1 and CDR2: MNHNY and SVGAGI (reference sequence). This CDR3 is 14 amino acids long. Trimming shortened V by 2 bases and J by 2 bases, and 10 bases separated the two germline ends. This sequence originates from a man between 60 and 75 years old with urothelial cancer. The source material was PBMCs, sampled around atezolizumab (anti-PD-L1) treatment. The rearrangement uses TRBV6-6 and TRBJ2-7; D call uncertain. CDR3 nucleotide sequence: TGTGCCAGCAGTTACGGCAGGCGAACCTACGAGCAGTACTTC. Translated, it gives CASSYGRRTYEQYF.